Listed here are 21 T cell receptor beta chains from one sample, sequenced in a study of beta chain features in type 1 diabetes. Broader study findings: Type 1 diabetes patients had TCRB CDR3s that were shorter (moderately but significantly so) in all four CD4+ subsets.

No antigens are known for them. The whole isolated RNA underwent reverse transcription, so sequencing captured expressed TCRB transcripts. Repertoires were generated with immunoSEQ multiplex PCR, while TCRdb's copy carries only in-frame clones and drops some. The sample contains about 240,000 clones, about 14% of which appear only once. The material sequenced was naive CD4+ T cells from blood. Receptors were obtained from a young man with type 1 diabetes.

This sequence joins TRBV9 and TRBJ2-3; 7 bases are a match to TRBD1. Germline assignment: CDR1 SGDLS and CDR2 YYNGEE. There are 15 residues in the CDR3. J gave up 2 bases and V 4 bases, and 7 bases lay outside the gene matches. The CDR3 sequence is CASSLPTGITDTQYF. The DNA for the CDR3 is TGTGCCAGCAGCCTCCCGACAGGGATCACAGATACGCAGTATTTT.

J is TRBJ1-5 and V is TRBV4-1, with 8 positions matching TRBD1. V shed 1 base, J shed 9 bases, and the junction held 8 bases outside the gene matches. CDR1 is MGHRA and CDR2 is YSYEKL in the germline V gene. The CDR3 is made up of 15 amino acids. As DNA, the CDR3 is TGCGCCAGCAGCCAAGGGCAGGGGGCTATCGGGCCCCAGCATTTT. Its translation: CASSQGQGAIGPQHF.

The rearrangement links TRBV2 to TRBJ1-1; D unclear. The V end was cut by 6 bases, the J end by 0 bases, with 11 bases between. The CDR3 is 14 residues long. Germline V gene sequence: CDR1 SNHLY, CDR2 FYNNEI. CDR3 in amino acids: CASRNSFMNTEAFF. The DNA of the CDR3 is TGTGCCAGCAGAAACAGCTTCATGAACACTGAAGCTTTCTTT. The full variable domain, in which reference TRBV2 and TRBJ1-1 provide the parts outside the CDR3, is EPEVTQTPSHQVTQMGQEVILRCVPISNHLYFYWYRQILGQKVEFLVSFYNNEISEKSEIFDDQFSVERPDGSNFTLKIRSTKLEDSAMYFCASRNSFMNTEAFFGQGTRLTVV.

The chain uses TRBV29-1 and TRBJ2-5; a weak D match, TRBD1 (6 bases). Gene TRBJ2-7 matches the end of the DNA better, so the J call may be wrong. The CDR3 spans 11 residues. Germline CDR1 SQVTM, CDR2 ANQGSEA. For the CDR3, the DNA is TGCAGCGGCGGACAGAACTACGAGCAGTACTTC. Protein sequence: CSGGQNYEQYF.

The chain recombines TRBV9 with TRBJ2-1; 9 bases are a match to TRBD1. CDR1 and CDR2 (germline): SGDLS, YYNGEE. V trimming: 2 bases; J trimming: 6 bases; junction bases outside the gene matches: 6. The CDR3 has 15 residues. The CDR3 region has the DNA TGTGCCAGCAGCGTGCCCGGGACAGGGCTCAATGAGCAGTTCTTC. Residues: CASSVPGTGLNEQFF.

In its sample, this clone was seen a few times. The chain combines TRBV7-7 with TRBJ2-5; 10 nucleotides agree with TRBD2. Germline-derived CDR1 and CDR2 are SSHAT and FNYEAQ (reference sequence). V gave up 5 bases and J gave up 5 bases; unmatched junction bases: 2. CDR3 length: 13 residues. The chain's CDR3 is CASSISGRETQYF. The CDR3 coding sequence is TGTGCCAGCAGCATTAGCGGGAGGGAGACCCAGTACTTC.

This clone was observed a handful of times. The V and J genes are TRBV11-2 and TRBJ1-2, with a tentative D call TRBD1 (5 bases). The CDR3 contains 14 residues. V was shortened by 3 bases and J by 3 bases, with 11 bases between the two germline ends. CDR1 is SGHAT and CDR2 is FQNNGV in the germline V gene. This CDR3 is CASSLSGGDYGYTF. In DNA form, the CDR3 reads TGTGCCAGCAGCTTGTCTGGAGGGGACTATGGCTACACCTTC.

This clone was seen more than once but under ten times. V and J are TRBV2 and TRBJ2-5, with 14 nucleotides matching TRBD2. J was trimmed by 7 bases and V by 6 bases; bases with no gene match: 7. From germline, CDR1 is SNHLY and CDR2 FYNNEI. The CDR3 contains 15 residues. The CDR3, as DNA: TGTGCCAGCAGCGAGGGACTAGCGGGAGAGGTGACCCAGTACTTC. Translating it yields CASSEGLAGEVTQYF.

V usage is TRBV11-2 and J usage is TRBJ2-7; D perhaps matches TRBD1 (6 bases). This CDR3 contains 14 residues. V was cut by 5 bases and J by 0 bases, with 11 bases left in between. The V gene's germline CDR1 is SGHAT and CDR2 FQNNGV. The CDR3, as DNA: TGTGCCAGCAGCCCACAGGGCGGCTCCTACGAGCAGTACTTC. Residues: CASSPQGGSYEQYF.

This rearrangement joins TRBV18 to TRBJ2-7; possibly TRBD1 for D (6 bases). CDR3 length: 15 amino acids. The V gene's germline CDR1 is KGHSH and CDR2 LQKENI. V lost 2 bases to trimming and J lost 3 bases, with 14 bases between them. The CDR3 region is CASSPRDTLGYEQYF. The CDR3 region has the DNA TGTGCCAGCTCACCAAGGGACACTTTAGGCTACGAGCAGTACTTC.

The V gene is TRBV5-1, the J gene TRBJ2-3; D unclear. CDR3 length equals 14 residues. Trimming stripped 6 bases from V and 0 bases from J, with 11 bases between. Looked up from germline, CDR1 is SGHRS and CDR2 is YFSETQ. Here the CDR3 DNA reads TGCGCCAGCACGGGTGGATCTAGCACAGATACGCAGTATTTT. This codes for CASTGGSSTDTQYF.

V gene TRBV29-1 combines with J gene TRBJ1-1, with TRBD1 matching over 7 bases. The germline CDR1 and CDR2 sequences are SQVTM and ANQGSEA. Trimming cost V 6 bases and J 5 bases; bases outside gene matches: 12. CDR3 length: 14 residues. Here the CDR3 reads CSVRTYRGRTEAFF. CDR3 nucleotides: TGCAGCGTCCGAACCTACAGGGGCAGGACTGAAGCTTTCTTT.

The V call is TRBV19, the J call TRBJ2-5; TRBD2 matches 13 bases. Trimming cost V 5 bases and J 1 base; bases outside gene matches: 7. Germline lookup yields CDR1 LNHDA and CDR2 SQIVND (reference sequence). The CDR3 consists of 17 residues. CDR3 sequence (DNA): TGTGCCAGTAGTTCCGGGCGGACTAGCGGGGGCCAAGAGACCCAGTACTTC. This codes for CASSSGRTSGGQETQYF.

The rearrangement joins TRBV5-1 to TRBJ1-1, with D uncertain. The CDR3 is made up of 14 amino acids. V lost 4 bases and J lost 8, with 18 bases in between. Per germline, CDR1 SGHRS and CDR2 YFSETQ. The CDR3 DNA follows: TGCGCCAGCAGCCTCTCGGGAAGCGCCGACGAAGCTTTCTTT. It encodes CASSLSGSADEAFF.

The V call is TRBV7-2, the J call TRBJ2-1, with 8 positions matching TRBD2. The CDR3 runs to 16 residues. J was trimmed by 5 bases and V by 5 bases; bases with no gene match: 11. Germline CDR1 and CDR2: SGHTA and FQGNSA. In nucleotides, the CDR3 is TGTGCCAGCAGCCTGCAGCTTAGCGGGGCGAACAATGAGCAGTTCTTC. As protein: CASSLQLSGANNEQFF.

This clone was seen more than once but under ten times. V usage is TRBV15 and J usage is TRBJ2-7; tentative D call: TRBD1 (5 bases). Germline lookup yields CDR1 LNHNV and CDR2 YYDKDF (reference sequence). The CDR3 is made up of 13 amino acids. Trimming removed 1 base at V and 3 bases at J, with 7 bases between. The CDR3 DNA is TGTGCCACCAGCAGAGTGACAGTCTACGAGCAGTACTTC. Translating gives CATSRVTVYEQYF.

The genes are TRBV6-1 and TRBJ2-2, with 8 bases that match TRBD1. With 4 bases clipped from V and 5 bases from J, the junction kept 6 bases outside the gene matches. Per germline, CDR1 MNHNS and CDR2 SASEGT. CDR3 size: 15 residues. The CDR3 coding sequence is TGTGCCAGCAGTGTGGACAGGGTCTGGACCGGGGAGCTGTTTTTT. It yields the protein CASSVDRVWTGELFF.

This chain connects TRBV6-5 to TRBJ2-7, with a possible D match to TRBD2 (6 bases). This CDR3 is 13 amino acids long. Germline assignment: CDR1 MNHEY and CDR2 SVGAGI. Trimming took 5 bases from V and 9 from J, leaving 17 bases between them. The CDR3 reads CASSEWEAGGQYF. In DNA, the CDR3 is TGTGCCAGCAGTGAATGGGAGGCTGGCGGGCAGTACTTC.

The chain employs TRBV7-8 and TRBJ2-7; D is possibly TRBD2 (6 bases). Trimming stripped 4 bases from V and 1 base from J, with 14 bases between. The germline V gene encodes CDR1 SGHVS and CDR2 FQNEAQ. CDR3 length: 15 residues. The CDR3: CASSSLAVESYEQYF. CDR3 DNA sequence: TGTGCCAGCAGCTCACTAGCTGTAGAATCCTACGAGCAGTACTTC.

The rearrangement joins TRBV11-2 to TRBJ2-7; 11 bases map to TRBD2. The J segment lost 3 bases and the V segment lost 5 bases, leaving 3 bases of the junction unmatched. Germline V gene sequence: CDR1 SGHAT, CDR2 FQNNGV. The CDR3 sequence is 14 residues long. The CDR3: CASSPSGRLYEQYF. The CDR3 coding sequence is TGTGCCAGCAGCCCTAGCGGGAGGCTCTACGAGCAGTACTTC.

This sequence joins TRBV6-1 and TRBJ2-5; D uncertain. This CDR3 is built from 13 residues. Germline lookup yields CDR1 MNHNS and CDR2 SASEGT. Trimming left V 6 bases short and J 5 bases short, with 13 bases between. This CDR3 is CASRTPNSETQYF. CDR3 bases: TGTGCCAGCAGGACCCCTAATAGCGAGACCCAGTACTTC.